Below, 18 T cell receptor beta chains from the same sample are listed, as sequenced in a study of CD8+ T cells in alopecia areata. The sequencing template was cDNA reverse transcribed from extracted RNA. The method was immunoSEQ multiplex PCR; TCRdb's version includes in-frame clones alone and lacks a portion of them. The table records 130,000 to 150,000 clones, 45% to 60% of them present only once. Input material: CD4+ T cells sorted from blood. The receptors stem from a human donor with alopecia areata.

The rearrangement uses TRBV27 and TRBJ1-5; D is perhaps TRBD1 (6 bases). There are 13 residues in the CDR3. The germline V and J ends were trimmed by 5 bases and 4 bases, with 9 bases remaining between them. The germline V gene encodes CDR1 MNHEY and CDR2 SMNVEV (reference sequence). The CDR3: CASSLTGNQPQHF. The CDR3 DNA sequence: TGTGCCAGCAGTCTTACAGGGAATCAGCCCCAGCATTTT.

The chain couples TRBV5-1 to TRBJ1-5, with D maybe TRBD1 (6 bases). The length of the CDR3 is 13 residues. Germline V gene data show CDR1 as SGHRS and CDR2 as YFSETQ. V was clipped by 4 bases and J by 4 bases, with 9 bases between them. CDR3 in DNA: TGCGCCAGCAGCCTGACAGGAAATCAGCCCCAGCATTTT. Its protein product is CASSLTGNQPQHF.

This clone turned up a few times. Written as DNA, the CDR3 is TGTGCCAGCAGCTTGCCGGGAAACACCATATATTTT. This translates into CASSLPGNTIYF. J is TRBJ1-3 and V is TRBV7-9; unclear D gene. Germline CDR1 reads SEHNR; CDR2 reads FQNEAQ (reference sequence). The CDR3 sequence is 12 residues long. V was shortened by 3 bases and J by 4 bases, with 4 bases between the two germline ends. Complete variable domain (other parts from reference TRBV7-9 and TRBJ1-3): DTGVSQNPRHKITKRGQNVTFRCDPISEHNRLYWYRQTLGQGPEFLTYFQNEAQLEKSRLLSDRFSAERPKGSFSTLEIQRTEQGDSAMYLCASSLPGNTIYFGEGSWLTVV.

The V call is TRBV5-1, the J call TRBJ2-7; 9 bases match TRBD1. This CDR3 spans 16 amino acids. The V gene end was trimmed by 4 bases and the J gene end by 4 bases; junction bases not matched to a gene: 12. Germline V gene sequence: CDR1 SGHRS, CDR2 YFSETQ. The CDR3 DNA sequence: TGCGCCAGCAGCCAGAGCACGGGACAGGGAGTATACGAGCAGTACTTC. It translates to CASSQSTGQGVYEQYF. The whole variable domain, remainder taken from reference TRBV5-1 and TRBJ2-7, is KAGVTQTPRYLIKTRGQQVTLSCSPISGHRSVSWYQQTPGQGLQFLFEYFSETQRNKGNFPGRFSGRQFSNSRSEMNVSTLELGDSALYLCASSQSTGQGVYEQYFGPGTRLTVT.

As to this clone: The same CDR3 can be traced to other DNA sequences in this sample. The chain has TRBV18 and TRBJ2-5; D remains ambiguous. With 6 bases removed from V and 1 base from J, the gap between germline ends came to 3 bases. Germline CDR1 and CDR2: KGHSH and LQKENI. The CDR3 is 11 amino acids. The DNA for the CDR3 is TGTGCCAGCTCGCCCCAAGAGACCCAGTACTTC. Its translation is CASSPQETQYF.

This clone has only a few counts. The chain combines TRBV28 with TRBJ2-7; the match to TRBD2 covers 12 bases. CDR3 length: 15 amino acids. V trimming: 6 bases; J trimming: 4 bases; junction bases outside the gene matches: 7. Germline values: CDR1 MDHEN, CDR2 SYDVKM. The CDR3 reads CASSPTSGSWYEQYF. CDR3 coding DNA: TGTGCCAGCAGCCCGACTAGCGGGAGTTGGTACGAGCAGTACTTC.

In its sample, this clone was seen a few times. The chain recombines TRBV29-1 with TRBJ2-2; D ambiguous. The germline V and J ends were trimmed by 5 bases and 2 bases, with 9 bases remaining between them. The CDR3 has 13 amino acids. CDR1 is SQVTM, CDR2 ANQGSEA, per germline. CDR3 residues: CSVHLPNTGELFF. For the CDR3, the DNA is TGCAGCGTTCATCTCCCTAACACCGGGGAGCTGTTTTTT.

This chain uses TRBV10-3 with TRBJ2-3, with unresolved D. V was cut by 4 bases and J by 0 bases, with 14 bases left in between. This CDR3 is built from 16 residues. CDR1 is ENHRY and CDR2 is SYGVKD in the germline V gene. Written as DNA, the CDR3 is TGTGCCATCAGTGCAGGCGGAACATCTAGCACAGATACGCAGTATTTT. Its protein product is CAISAGGTSSTDTQYF.

V and J are TRBV2 and TRBJ2-1; 9 nucleotides line up with TRBD1. The CDR3 consists of 13 residues. Germline CDR1 and CDR2: SNHLY and FYNNEI. V lost 3 bases to trimming and J lost 14 bases; unmatched junction nucleotides: 8. CDR3 DNA sequence: TGTGCCAGCAGTGAGGGGGGGACAGGGATTGAGTTCTTC. This encodes CASSEGGTGIEFF.

A word on this clone: Other nucleotide sequences from this sample produce the same CDR3. The chain recombines TRBV28 with TRBJ2-5; D call uncertain. The CDR3 spans 11 residues. Trimming took off 2 bases at V and 4 bases at J, with 2 bases between the two ends. The V gene's germline CDR1 is MDHEN and CDR2 SYDVKM. The DNA for the CDR3 is TGTGCCAGCAGTTTAAGAGAGACCCAGTACTTC. Encoded protein: CASSLRETQYF.

This clone was detected once. The V call is TRBV6-5, the J call TRBJ2-7; no firm D call. Germline loops: CDR1 MNHEY, CDR2 SVGAGI. CDR3 length: 13 amino acids. The germline V and J ends were trimmed by 3 bases and 4 bases, with 10 bases remaining between them. The CDR3: CASSYGIGYEQYF. In nucleotides, the CDR3 is TGTGCCAGCAGTTATGGGATAGGGTACGAGCAGTACTTC.

The chain combines TRBV10-3 with TRBJ2-3; 10 nucleotides match TRBD2. The CDR3 has 17 amino acids. Germline V CDR1 and CDR2: ENHRY, SYGVKD. V dropped 0 bases and J dropped 2; count of bases not matched to a gene: 5. CDR3 loop: CAISESIAGGPTDTQYF. The CDR3 DNA sequence: TGTGCCATCAGTGAGTCGATAGCGGGAGGCCCCACAGATACGCAGTATTTT.

This clone was counted a few times. This chain connects TRBV29-1 to TRBJ2-7; 9 nucleotides align to TRBD1. The CDR3 extends over 13 amino acids. Germline assignment: CDR1 SQVTM and CDR2 ANQGSEA. Germline trimming cut 5 bases from V and 6 bases from J; bases unmatched to any gene: 8. The CDR3: CSVTGTGYLEQYF. The CDR3, as DNA: TGCAGCGTTACCGGGACAGGGTACCTCGAGCAGTACTTC.

The rearrangement uses TRBV5-1 and TRBJ2-7; D is uncertain. Looked up from germline, CDR1 is SGHRS and CDR2 is YFSETQ. V lost 0 bases, J lost 6 bases, and 13 bases lay in between. This CDR3 contains 14 residues. This chain's CDR3 is CASSLAEITPEQYF. The CDR3 DNA reads TGCGCCAGCAGCTTGGCCGAGATCACCCCCGAGCAGTACTTC.

The V gene is TRBV2, the J gene TRBJ2-1; D not certain. The V end lost 7 bases, the J end lost 7 bases, and 14 bases lay between the germline ends. The CDR3 consists of 13 residues. Per the germline V gene, CDR1 is SNHLY and CDR2 is FYNNEI. CDR3 loop: CASTTRSANEQFF. CDR3 sequence (DNA): TGTGCCAGCACCACCCGGTCGGCTAATGAGCAGTTCTTC.

The table lists this clone with a few counts. The chain is built from TRBV9 and TRBJ1-6, with D unclear. The CDR3 is 14 residues long. Per germline, CDR1 SGDLS and CDR2 YYNGEE. V shed 1 base and J shed 8 bases, with 10 bases lying between them. The CDR3 here is CASSVHATDSPLHF. The CDR3, as DNA: TGTGCCAGCAGCGTACACGCCACGGATTCACCCCTCCACTTT.

This chain uses TRBV28 with TRBJ2-5, with D maybe TRBD1 (7 bases). V lost 8 bases and J 0 bases, leaving 10 bases between the germline ends. The CDR3 extends over 13 amino acids. Per germline, CDR1 MDHEN and CDR2 SYDVKM. The CDR3 region is CASGGTDQETQYF. CDR3 DNA sequence: TGTGCCAGCGGGGGGACAGACCAAGAGACCCAGTACTTC. The complete variable domain, with remaining parts taken from reference TRBV28 and TRBJ2-5, reads DVKVTQSSRYLVKRTGEKVFLECVQDMDHENMFWYRQDPGLGLRLIYFSYDVKMKEKGDIPEGYSVSREKKERFSLILESASTNQTSMYLCASGGTDQETQYFGPGTRLLVL.

The chain combines TRBV11-2 with TRBJ2-7, with D tentatively TRBD1 or TRBD2 (5 bases each). Trimming took off 5 bases at V and 7 bases at J, with 21 bases between the two ends. Germline values: CDR1 SGHAT, CDR2 FQNNGV. The CDR3 has 15 residues. The CDR3 loop reads CASSPRDRFGLEQYF. The CDR3 nucleotides read TGTGCCAGCAGCCCCAGGGACCGCTTCGGTCTAGAGCAGTACTTC. Full variable domain (rest looked up from reference TRBV11-2 and TRBJ2-7): EAGVAQSPRYKIIEKRQSVAFWCNPISGHATLYWYQQILGQGPKLLIQFQNNGVVDDSQLPKDRFSAERLKGVDSTLKIQPAKLEDSAVYLCASSPRDRFGLEQYFGPGTRLTVT.